The T cell receptor beta chain described here comes from a study of cytomegalovirus exposure and HLA in healthy donors. The CDR3 has 15 amino acids. Germline CDR1 and CDR2: SEHNR and FQNEAQ (reference sequence). V dropped 5 bases and J dropped 4; count of bases not matched to a gene: 7. Primers included in the PCR were 60 Vbeta and 13 Jbeta primers. Some clones are missing from TCRdb's copy, which holds only in-frame ones; the method was immunoSEQ multiplex PCR. The sample carries some 130,000 clones, around 80% recorded once. Study results and caveats: A later analysis linked a missense variant in DCLRE1C to the trimming of TCR beta V and J genes.

Notes on this clone: Its target is not known.

The TCR sequence derives from a man aged 30-40 years in good health. V usage is TRBV7-9 and J usage is TRBJ2-1, with 8 bases identical to TRBD1. What was sequenced was PBMCs. As DNA, the CDR3 is TGTGCCAGCAGCCCTATAGGGACAGGTTACAATGAGCAGTTCTTC. This codes for CASSPIGTGYNEQFF.